The 23 T cell receptor beta chains below come from one sample, sequenced in a study of radiotherapy plus CTLA-4 blockade in lung cancer. Measured with immunoSEQ multiplex PCR; TCRdb has only the in-frame clones, and not every one. The sample yields about 67,000 clones, more than 70% seen once. The specimen comprised peripheral blood, sampled from a patient treated with radiotherapy plus ipilimumab. These TCRs come from a human donor with non-small cell lung cancer whose response to radiotherapy plus ipilimumab could not be evaluated. Some clones in this sample may be carry-over from other donors' samples.

This rearrangement joins TRBV5-4 to TRBJ2-3, with D perhaps matching TRBD1 (5 bases). Germline CDR1 is SGHNT and CDR2 is YYREEE (reference sequence). The CDR3 sequence is 17 residues long. V lost 1 base, J lost 0 bases, and 15 bases lay in between. The CDR3 DNA follows: TGTGCCAGCAGCTTGAAGACAGTTTCTTCTAGCACAGATACGCAGTATTTT. Protein sequence: CASSLKTVSSSTDTQYF.

This clone was counted between two and nine times. V usage is TRBV28 and J usage is TRBJ2-1; D may be TRBD2 (6 bases). The germline CDR1 and CDR2 sequences are MDHEN and SYDVKM. This CDR3 is built from 15 residues. V was clipped by 7 bases and J by 0 bases, with 13 bases between them. Here the CDR3 reads CASNPLAYSYNEQFF. The CDR3 coding sequence is TGTGCCAGCAACCCTCTAGCGTACTCCTACAATGAGCAGTTCTTC.

This chain joins TRBV12-5 and TRBJ2-7, with TRBD1 as a possible D gene (5 bases). Trimming took 0 bases from V and 6 from J, leaving 12 bases between them. CDR3 size: 14 residues. Germline loops: CDR1 LGHNT, CDR2 FRNRAP. CDR3 in DNA: TGTGCTAGTGGTTTGGTAGGGGCCAGTGGCGAGCAGTACTTC. Translating it yields CASGLVGASGEQYF.

This chain links TRBV18 with TRBJ1-4; D is possibly TRBD1 (6 bases). Germline V lookup: CDR1 KGHSH, CDR2 LQKENI. The CDR3 runs 14 residues. Trimming stripped 3 bases from V and 8 bases from J, with 13 bases between. CDR3 in DNA: TGTGCCAGCTCACCGAGGGGGATTGGGGAAAAACTGTTTTTT. It yields the protein CASSPRGIGEKLFF.

The chain carries TRBV5-6 and TRBJ1-6; no reliable D call. The CDR3 loop spans 17 amino acids. Germline V gene data show CDR1 as SGHDT and CDR2 as YYEEEE. Trimming took 5 bases from V and 0 from J, leaving 15 bases between them. CDR3 in DNA: TGTGCCAGCAGTTTTAAGGAGTTTAGCTCCTATAATTCACCCCTCCACTTT. It codes for CASSFKEFSSYNSPLHF.

The chain joins TRBV15 to TRBJ2-2; D gene ambiguous. The CDR3 is 16 residues long. Trimming pared 0 bases from V and 10 bases from J, leaving 18 bases between. Germline V gene data show CDR1 as LNHNV and CDR2 as YYDKDF (reference sequence). The CDR3: CATSRDLRPNQPELFF. DNA for the CDR3: TGTGCCACCAGCAGAGATTTGAGGCCCAACCAACCGGAGCTGTTTTTT.

The chain is built from TRBV11-2 and TRBJ2-3; 7 nucleotides match TRBD2. CDR3 length: 16 amino acids. The V gene end was trimmed by 5 bases and the J gene end by 1 base; junction bases not matched to a gene: 9. The germline gives CDR1 SGHAT, CDR2 FQNNGV. The CDR3 coding sequence is TGTGCCAGCAGCCCGAGGGGCGGGGGTCGCACAGATACGCAGTATTTT. It yields the protein CASSPRGGGRTDTQYF.

The J gene is TRBJ1-6, the V gene TRBV6-5, with D uncertain. V gave up 7 bases and J gave up 10 bases, with 14 bases separating them. Germline assignment: CDR1 MNHEY and CDR2 SVGAGI. The CDR3 loop spans 13 amino acids. As DNA, the CDR3 is TGTGCCAGCAAGGCCGGGGTAGGGTCACCCCTCCACTTT. Amino acids: CASKAGVGSPLHF.

In its sample, this clone was seen once. This chain connects TRBV5-4 to TRBJ2-5; D gene unclear. The CDR3 is made up of 11 amino acids. CDR1 SGHNT and CDR2 YYREEE come from the germline V gene (reference sequence). Trimming removed 4 bases from V and 1 base from J, with 2 bases in between. This CDR3 is CASSLQETQYF. The CDR3 nucleotides are TGTGCCAGCAGCCTCCAAGAGACCCAGTACTTC.

This rearrangement joins TRBV28 to TRBJ1-4, with no clear D. The CDR3 is 15 residues long. V dropped 5 bases and J dropped 7 bases, with 17 bases sitting between them. Germline CDR1 MDHEN, CDR2 SYDVKM. The CDR3 bases are TGTGCCAGCAGTAACCCCGGGATAGATGGTGAAAAACTGTTTTTT. As protein: CASSNPGIDGEKLFF.

The chain is built from TRBV6-1 and TRBJ2-7; D remains ambiguous. Trimming shortened V by 3 bases and J by 3 bases, and 9 bases separated the two germline ends. The CDR3 has 13 amino acids. From germline, CDR1 is MNHNS and CDR2 SASEGT. The CDR3 sequence: CASSEADDYEQYF. CDR3 DNA sequence: TGTGCCAGCAGTGAGGCGGATGACTACGAGCAGTACTTC.

The rearrangement uses TRBV28 and TRBJ2-5; D is possibly TRBD1 (5 bases). This CDR3 is built from 14 residues. The germline gives CDR1 MDHEN, CDR2 SYDVKM. V was cut by 3 bases and J by 2 bases, with 10 bases left in between. CDR3 protein: CASSLLRGQETQYF. The CDR3 DNA reads TGTGCCAGCAGTTTGCTAAGGGGACAAGAGACCCAGTACTTC.

This clone was seen ten or more times. This rearrangement joins TRBV7-9 to TRBJ2-7; 7 bases agree with TRBD1. The CDR3 loop spans 13 amino acids. The V and J ends lost 3 bases and 2 bases, in that order; junction bases with no gene match: 1. CDR1 and CDR2 from the germline V gene are SEHNR and FQNEAQ (reference sequence). The CDR3 loop is CASSLTGPYEQYF. CDR3 DNA sequence: TGTGCCAGCAGCTTGACAGGGCCCTACGAGCAGTACTTC.

The chain uses TRBV28 and TRBJ2-7; 9 nucleotides match TRBD2. The J segment lost 2 bases and the V segment lost 6 bases, leaving 2 bases of the junction unmatched. CDR1 and CDR2 from the germline V gene are MDHEN and SYDVKM. The CDR3 extends over 13 amino acids. The CDR3 spells CASSIAGAYEQYF. The CDR3 nucleotides read TGTGCCAGCAGCATAGCGGGGGCCTACGAGCAGTACTTC. Complete variable domain (other parts from reference TRBV28 and TRBJ2-7): DVKVTQSSRYLVKRTGEKVFLECVQDMDHENMFWYRQDPGLGLRLIYFSYDVKMKEKGDIPEGYSVSREKKERFSLILESASTNQTSMYLCASSIAGAYEQYFGPGTRLTVT.

The chain has TRBV4-2 and TRBJ2-7; weak D call: TRBD1 (5 bases). Between the trimmed V and J ends, which lost 4 bases and 3 bases, there was a span of 22 bases. The CDR3 sequence is 17 residues long. Germline values: CDR1 LGHNA, CDR2 YNFKEQ. CDR3 sequence: CASSLRSDTRLRYEQYF. The CDR3 DNA follows: TGTGCCAGCAGCCTCCGTTCGGACACCCGGCTTCGCTACGAGCAGTACTTC.

This sequence joins TRBV7-2 and TRBJ2-5; perhaps TRBD1 as D (6 bases). Germline V gene lookup returns CDR1 SGHTA and CDR2 FQGNSA. The CDR3 is 14 residues long. V was trimmed by 4 bases and J by 4 bases, leaving 13 bases between them. CDR3 region: CASSSPQGRETQYF. DNA of the CDR3: TGTGCCAGCAGCTCACCACAGGGTAGAGAGACCCAGTACTTC.

V and J are TRBV6-1 and TRBJ2-1; possible D gene TRBD2, 5 bases. Trimming pared 3 bases from V and 0 bases from J, leaving 18 bases between. In germline, CDR1 is MNHNS, CDR2 SASEGT. This CDR3 comprises 18 residues. Here the CDR3 reads CASSDSPGGSSSYNEQFF. The CDR3 bases are TGTGCCAGCAGTGATTCCCCCGGCGGGTCGAGCTCCTACAATGAGCAGTTCTTC.

The chain joins TRBV18 to TRBJ1-1, with 7 bases identical to TRBD1. V shed 3 bases and J 5 bases; nucleotides not matched to a gene: 6. CDR3 size: 14 residues. CDR1 is KGHSH and CDR2 is LQKENI in the germline V gene. The CDR3 sequence is CASSPKEGATEAFF. In DNA form, the CDR3 reads TGTGCCAGCTCACCCAAGGAGGGGGCGACTGAAGCTTTCTTT. Together with reference TRBV18 and TRBJ1-1, the CDR3 gives the full variable domain: NAGVMQNPRHLVRRRGQEARLRCSPMKGHSHVYWYRQLPEEGLKFMVYLQKENIIDESGMPKERFSAEFPKEGPSILRIQQVVRGDSAAYFCASSPKEGATEAFFGQGTRLTVV.

The V call is TRBV9, the J call TRBJ1-6, with 8 bases aligning to TRBD1. The V segment lost 0 bases and the J segment 9 bases; nucleotides outside the gene matches: 5. Germline V lookup: CDR1 SGDLS, CDR2 YYNGEE. This CDR3 comprises 15 residues. CDR3 in DNA: TGTGCCAGCAGCGTAGATCGACAGGGGACTTCACCCCTCCACTTT. Protein: CASSVDRQGTSPLHF.

This clone was found many times. The V call is TRBV28, the J call TRBJ1-1, with D hard to call. Trimming shortened V by 6 bases and J by 2 bases, and 7 bases separated the two germline ends. The CDR3 contains 12 residues. The germline CDR1 and CDR2 sequences are MDHEN and SYDVKM. CDR3 loop: CASSKLNTEAFF. The DNA of the CDR3 is TGTGCCAGCAGCAAGCTTAACACTGAAGCTTTCTTT.

The chain carries TRBV5-6 and TRBJ2-7; D may be TRBD1 (6 bases). CDR1 is SGHDT, CDR2 YYEEEE, per germline. The germline V and J ends were trimmed by 2 bases and 1 base, with 16 bases remaining between them. CDR3 size: 16 residues. The CDR3 spells CASSFSTGLGSYEQYF. CDR3 sequence (DNA): TGTGCCAGCAGCTTCTCTACAGGGCTGGGGTCCTACGAGCAGTACTTC.

The rearrangement uses TRBV6-6 and TRBJ1-1; TRBD1 matches at 8 bases. Germline V gene sequence: CDR1 MNHNY, CDR2 SVGAGI (reference sequence). V shed 5 bases and J 4 bases; nucleotides not matched to a gene: 9. The length of the CDR3 is 15 residues. CDR3: CASSNRQGLTTEAFF. For the CDR3, the DNA is TGTGCCAGCAGTAACCGACAGGGGTTGACCACTGAAGCTTTCTTT.

The chain has TRBV27 and TRBJ2-7, with 8 bases identical to TRBD1. V lost 4 bases, J lost 2 bases, and 7 bases stayed unmatched. The CDR3 covers 15 residues. The germline V gene has CDR1 MNHEY and CDR2 SMNVEV (reference sequence). CDR3 region: CASSYGTGATYEQYF. In DNA form, the CDR3 reads TGTGCCAGCAGTTACGGGACAGGCGCTACCTACGAGCAGTACTTC.